The clone carrying this TCR beta chain appeared many times. Its antigen is still unknown. The germline V gene has CDR1 SGHTS and CDR2 YDEGEE. The germline V and J ends were trimmed by 4 bases and 0 bases, with 16 bases remaining between them. The CDR3 totals 16 residues. There were TCR beta CDR3 regions amplified from RNA transcripts. HTBI primers drove first-round RT-PCR of the TCR CDR3. TCRdb redid the calling of the multiplex PCR reads with MiXCR, one entry per CDR3 protein. Of about 740,000 distinct CDR3 sequences in the sample, 11% to 15% were seen once. Newly diagnosed hyperthyroidism, duration under 2 months, in patients aged 18 to 65. PBMCs were derived from 10 ml fresh peripheral blood. This specimen belongs to a study of T cells in Graves' hyperthyroidism and ophthalmopathy. Study-wide points: Patients with ophthalmopathy were separated from those with stable hyperthyroidism by a 13 V-J model.

The V gene is TRBV5-8, the J gene TRBJ1-2, with D perhaps matching TRBD1 (5 bases). Sequencing input: blood. The sequence derives from a woman younger than 35 with Graves' hyperthyroidism. CDR3 DNA: TGTGCCAGCAGCCTGGGCCGAGGGGCCGCTAACTATGGCTACACCTTC. This codes for CASSLGRGAANYGYTF.